This TCR beta chain originates from a study of T cell changes during pregnancy in multiple sclerosis. This clone appeared a single time. The assay was immunoSEQ multiplex PCR, and TCRdb's table has in-frame clones only and misses some. The sample has about 37,000 clones, roughly nine tenths seen once. Germline V lookup: CDR1 SGHNT, CDR2 YENEEA. This CDR3 is 15 amino acids long. V dropped 6 bases and J dropped 6; count of bases not matched to a gene: 9. The sequencing here drew on CD4+ T cells from peripheral blood mononuclear cells, taken in the third trimester of pregnancy. The clonotype was recovered from a female donor in good health, enrolled as a control in a pregnancy study. This chain connects TRBV11-3 to TRBJ2-7; the match to TRBD2 covers 12 bases. CDR3 residues: CASSPRLAGVAEQYF. The CDR3 DNA is TGTGCCAGCAGTCCTAGACTAGCGGGAGTCGCCGAGCAGTACTTC.